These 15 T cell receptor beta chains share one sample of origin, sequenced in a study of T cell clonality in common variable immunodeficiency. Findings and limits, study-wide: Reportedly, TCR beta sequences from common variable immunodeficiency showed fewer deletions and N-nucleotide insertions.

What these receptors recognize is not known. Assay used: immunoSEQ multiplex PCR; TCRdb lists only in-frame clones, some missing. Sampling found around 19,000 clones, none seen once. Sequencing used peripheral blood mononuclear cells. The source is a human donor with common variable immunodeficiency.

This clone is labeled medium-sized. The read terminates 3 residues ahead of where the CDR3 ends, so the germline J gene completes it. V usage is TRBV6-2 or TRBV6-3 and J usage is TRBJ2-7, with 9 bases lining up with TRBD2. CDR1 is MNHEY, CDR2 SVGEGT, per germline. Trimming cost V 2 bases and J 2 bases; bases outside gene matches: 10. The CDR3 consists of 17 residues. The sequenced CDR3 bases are TGTGCCAGCAGTTACCCCCCACTAGCGGGCCCGCCCTACGAG. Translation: CASSYPPLAGPPYE. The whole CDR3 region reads CASSYPPLAGPPYEQYF.

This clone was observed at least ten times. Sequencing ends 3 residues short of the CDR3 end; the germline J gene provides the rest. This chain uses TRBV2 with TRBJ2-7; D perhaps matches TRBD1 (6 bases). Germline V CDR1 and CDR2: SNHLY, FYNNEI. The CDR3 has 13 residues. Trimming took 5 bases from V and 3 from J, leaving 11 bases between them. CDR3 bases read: TGTGCCAGCAGTCGGGACACCTTCTACGAG. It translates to CASSRDTFYE. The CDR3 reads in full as CASSRDTFYEQYF.

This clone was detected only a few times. CDR3 sequence reads: CASSTPRTGKYSNQPQHF. The DNA read from the CDR3 is TGTGCCAGTAGTACGCCGAGGACAGGGAAATATAGCAATCAGCCC. The chain is built from TRBV19 and TRBJ1-5; TRBD1 matches at 8 bases. With the read ending 3 residues before the CDR3 end, the germline J gene is used to fill in that end. The ends lost 4 bases at V and 0 bases at J; junction bases unmatched: 11. The CDR3 sequence is 18 residues long. Germline values: CDR1 LNHDA, CDR2 SQIVND (reference sequence).

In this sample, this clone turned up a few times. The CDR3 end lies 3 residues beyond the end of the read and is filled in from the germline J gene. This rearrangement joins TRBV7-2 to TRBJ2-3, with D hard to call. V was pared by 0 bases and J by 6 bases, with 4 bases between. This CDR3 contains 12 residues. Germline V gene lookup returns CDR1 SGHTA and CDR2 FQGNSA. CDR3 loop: CASSLASDTQYF. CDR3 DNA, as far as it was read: TGTGCCAGCAGCTTAGCGTCGGATACG.

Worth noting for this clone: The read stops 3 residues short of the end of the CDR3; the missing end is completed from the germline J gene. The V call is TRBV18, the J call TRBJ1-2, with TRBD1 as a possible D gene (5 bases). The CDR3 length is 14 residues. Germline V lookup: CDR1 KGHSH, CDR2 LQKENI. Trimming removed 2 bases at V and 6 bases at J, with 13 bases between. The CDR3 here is CASSPSQGVDGYTF. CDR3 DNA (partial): TGTGCCAGCTCACCATCCCAGGGAGTCGATGGC.

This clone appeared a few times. The CDR3 reads CASSIQGMGETQYF. The CDR3 DNA, read in part, is TGTGCCAGCAGCATACAGGGGATGGGAGAGACC. The chain recombines TRBV5-5 with TRBJ2-5, with 7 bases aligning to TRBD1. The DNA ends 3 residues before the CDR3 does, and the rest of the CDR3 is filled in from the germline J gene. Germline V gene data show CDR1 as SGHKS and CDR2 as YYEKEE (reference sequence). Trimming at V came to 4 bases and at J to 4 bases, leaving 7 bases not matched to a gene. CDR3 length equals 14 residues.

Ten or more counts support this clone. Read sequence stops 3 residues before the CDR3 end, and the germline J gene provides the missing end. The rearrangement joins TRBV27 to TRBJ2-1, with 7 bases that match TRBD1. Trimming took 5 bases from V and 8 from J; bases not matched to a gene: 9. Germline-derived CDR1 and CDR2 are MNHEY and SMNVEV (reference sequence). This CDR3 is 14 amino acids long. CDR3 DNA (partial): TGTGCCAGCAGTCCGAGTTTAGACAGGGATGAG. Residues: CASSPSLDRDE. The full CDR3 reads CASSPSLDRDEQFF.

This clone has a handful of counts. CDR3 loop: CASSARLSEQFF. The covered CDR3 bases are TGTGCCAGCAGCGCGAGACTTAGTGAG. The rearrangement joins TRBV7-2 to TRBJ2-1; D remains ambiguous. The CDR3 is cut off 3 residues early in the read; its end comes from the germline J gene. Germline loops: CDR1 SGHTA, CDR2 FQGNSA. This CDR3 comprises 12 residues. Trimming cost V 5 bases and J 9 bases, with 11 bases left between them.

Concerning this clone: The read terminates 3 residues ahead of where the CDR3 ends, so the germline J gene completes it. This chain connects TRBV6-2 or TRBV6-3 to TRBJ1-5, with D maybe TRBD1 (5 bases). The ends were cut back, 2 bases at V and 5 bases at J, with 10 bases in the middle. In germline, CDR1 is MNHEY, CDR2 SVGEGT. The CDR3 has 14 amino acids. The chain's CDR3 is CASSYLQGHQPQHF. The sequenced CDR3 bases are TGTGCCAGCAGTTACCTGCAGGGCCATCAGCCC.

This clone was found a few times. The part of the CDR3 DNA that was read is TGCAGTGCTAGAGGTGGACTAGCGGGGACCACAGATACG. Translation: CSARGGLAGTTDT. The full CDR3 sequence reads CSARGGLAGTTDTQYF. The chain carries TRBV20-1 and TRBJ2-3, with 12 bases aligning to TRBD2. The missing CDR3 end, 3 residues past where the read stops, is filled in from the germline J gene. The CDR3 length is 16 residues. The J segment lost 2 bases and the V segment lost 1 base, leaving 4 bases of the junction unmatched. Per germline, CDR1 DFQATT and CDR2 SNEGSKA (reference sequence).

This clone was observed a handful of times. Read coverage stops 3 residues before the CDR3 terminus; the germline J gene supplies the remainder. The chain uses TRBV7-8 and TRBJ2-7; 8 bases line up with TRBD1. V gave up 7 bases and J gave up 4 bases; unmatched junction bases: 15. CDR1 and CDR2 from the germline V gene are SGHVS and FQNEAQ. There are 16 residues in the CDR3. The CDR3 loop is CASNNHRNRGKYEQYF. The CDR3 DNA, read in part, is TGTGCCAGCAACAATCACCGTAACAGGGGGAAGTACGAG.

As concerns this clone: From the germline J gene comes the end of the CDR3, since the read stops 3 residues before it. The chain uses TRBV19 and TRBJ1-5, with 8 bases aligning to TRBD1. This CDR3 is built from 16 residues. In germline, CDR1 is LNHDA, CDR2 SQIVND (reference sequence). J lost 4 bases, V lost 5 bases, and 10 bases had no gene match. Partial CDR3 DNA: TGTGCCAGTAGTTTCGCTGGACAGGGACCTAATCAGCCC. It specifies CASSFAGQGPNQP. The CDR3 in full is CASSFAGQGPNQPQHF.

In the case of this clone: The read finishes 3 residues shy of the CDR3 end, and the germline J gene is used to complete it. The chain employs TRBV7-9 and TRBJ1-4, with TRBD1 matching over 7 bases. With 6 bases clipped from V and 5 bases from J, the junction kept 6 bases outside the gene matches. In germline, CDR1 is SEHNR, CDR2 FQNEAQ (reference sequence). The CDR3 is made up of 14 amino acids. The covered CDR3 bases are TGTGCCAGCAGTACCGGGACAGCGAATGAAAAA. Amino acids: CASSTGTANEK. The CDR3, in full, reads CASSTGTANEKLFF.

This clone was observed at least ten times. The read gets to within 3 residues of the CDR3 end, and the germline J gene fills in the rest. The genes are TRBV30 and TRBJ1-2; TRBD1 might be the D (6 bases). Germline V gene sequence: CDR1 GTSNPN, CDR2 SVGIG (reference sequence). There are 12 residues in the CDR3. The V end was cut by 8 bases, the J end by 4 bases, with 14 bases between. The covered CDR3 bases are TGTGCCGCCCGGACAGACCGCTATGGC. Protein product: CAARTDRYG. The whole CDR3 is CAARTDRYGYTF.

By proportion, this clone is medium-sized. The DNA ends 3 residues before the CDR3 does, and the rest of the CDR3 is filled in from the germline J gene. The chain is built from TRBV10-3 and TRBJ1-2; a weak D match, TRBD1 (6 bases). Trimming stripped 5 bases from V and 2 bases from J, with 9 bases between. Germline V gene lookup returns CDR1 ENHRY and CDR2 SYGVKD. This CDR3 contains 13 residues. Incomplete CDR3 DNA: TGTGCCATCAGTCCAGGGGCCAACTATGGC. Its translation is CAISPGANYG. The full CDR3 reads CAISPGANYGYTF.